These T cell receptor beta chains were read from a single sample in a study of immune evolution from preneoplasia to lung adenocarcinoma. The table came from immunoSEQ multiplex PCR; TCRdb's copy has only in-frame clones and leaves some out. The sample carries roughly 8,300 clones, roughly 88% recorded once. Sequences were obtained from FFPE minimally invasive lung adenocarcinoma tissue. All receptors come from a person aged 65 to 85 with lung adenocarcinoma. CDR3s include the opening cysteine and the closing phenylalanine or tryptophan. D genes are given only for firm matches. Clone size, where shown, is once, few, many, or a class for clones that have expanded.

j_gene,d_gene,len,v_gene,abundance,CDR3aa,CDR3nt
TRBJ1-1,TRBD1,15,TRBV10-3,NA,CAIRGDRGIGAEAFF,TGTGCTATCAGGGGGGACAGGGGGATTGGAGCTGAAGCTTTCTTT
TRBJ1-6,NA,11,TRBV6-1,NA,CASSQESPLHF,TGTGCCAGCAGTCAAGAGTCACCCCTCCACTTT
TRBJ2-1,NA,17,TRBV29-1,NA,CSVAPRWDASSYNEQFF,TGCAGCGTGGCCCCACGATGGGACGCGAGCTCCTACAATGAGCAGTTCTTC
TRBJ2-3,TRBD1,15,TRBV5-6,NA,CASSRPGTVTDTQYF,TGTGCCAGCAGCCGTCCCGGGACAGTGACAGATACGCAGTATTTT
TRBJ1-2,NA,14,TRBV7-8,NA,CASSLEGGDYGYTF,TGTGCCAGCAGCTTAGAGGGGGGTGACTATGGCTACACCTTC
TRBJ2-2,TRBD2,18,TRBV7-9,NA,CVSSPKMRTSGGTGELFF,TGTGTCAGCAGCCCTAAGATGAGAACTAGCGGGGGGACCGGGGAGCTGTTTTTT
TRBJ1-1,NA,16,TRBV7-8,NA,CASSLVPGQMNTEAFF,TGTGCCAGCAGCTTAGTCCCGGGGCAGATGAACACTGAAGCTTTCTTT
TRBJ1-4,TRBD1,16,TRBV9,NA,CASSVGTGATNEKLFF,TGTGCCAGCAGCGTGGGGACAGGGGCAACTAATGAAAAACTGTTTTTT
TRBJ2-2,TRBD1,14,TRBV6-5,NA,CASRVDRVAGELFF,TGTGCCAGCAGAGTGGACAGGGTGGCCGGGGAGCTGTTTTTT
TRBJ2-6,TRBD1,17,TRBV27,NA,CASSTQGAKSGANVLTF,TGTGCCAGCAGTACACAGGGGGCGAAATCTGGGGCCAACGTCCTGACTTTC
TRBJ1-5,NA,14,TRBV10-3,NA,CAISEGRANQPQHF,TGTGCCATCAGTGAAGGCCGGGCAAATCAGCCCCAGCATTTT
TRBJ1-5,NA,14,TRBV30,NA,CAWESNRAPGSQHF,TGTGCCTGGGAATCTAACAGGGCCCCGGGGTCCCAGCATTTT
TRBJ2-1,NA,14,TRBV9,large,CASTRAGGDNEQFF,TGTGCCAGCACTAGGGCGGGTGGGGACAATGAGCAGTTCTTC
TRBJ1-3,NA,15,TRBV28,NA,CASGRGTYSGNTIYF,TGTGCCAGCGGGAGGGGAACGTACTCTGGGAACACCATATATTTT
TRBJ2-5,NA,15,TRBV6-1,NA,CASSATWSVAETQYF,TGTGCCAGCAGTGCCACTTGGAGTGTCGCAGAGACCCAGTACTTC
TRBJ1-2,NA,12,TRBV5-6,few,CASSLDSRGYTF,TGTGCCAGCAGCTTGGATAGTCGAGGCTACACCTTC
TRBJ1-6,NA,15,TRBV6-1,NA,CASSEDGGGHSPLHF,TGTGCCAGCAGTGAAGACGGGGGAGGGCATTCACCCCTCCACTTT
TRBJ2-7,NA,14,TRBV5-6,few,CASSLEGQDYEQYF,TGTGCCAGCAGCTTGGAGGGACAAGACTACGAGCAGTACTTC
TRBJ1-1,TRBD1,16,TRBV7-2,NA,CASSLGLGQGYTEAFF,TGTGCCAGCAGTCTAGGGTTAGGACAGGGTTACACTGAAGCTTTCTTT
TRBJ1-1,NA,15,TRBV9,NA,CASSVAPSGGTEAFF,TGTGCCAGCAGCGTAGCACCCTCTGGAGGAACTGAAGCTTTCTTT
TRBJ2-3,NA,12,TRBV6-6,NA,CASARGTDTQYF,TGTGCCAGCGCTAGAGGTACAGATACGCAGTATTTT
TRBJ2-1,NA,15,TRBV7-8,NA,CASSPAGAGGNEQFF,TGTGCCAGCAGCCCAGCGGGCGCAGGGGGAAATGAGCAGTTCTTC
TRBJ2-3,NA,15,TRBV27,NA,CAAQQTFISTDTQYF,TGTGCCGCTCAGCAGACCTTTATTAGCACAGATACGCAGTATTTT
TRBJ2-5,NA,15,TRBV7-9,few,CASSSRGTRSETQYF,TGTGCCAGCAGCTCTCGGGGGACAAGGTCGGAGACCCAGTACTTC
TRBJ1-1,TRBD1,17,TRBV18,once,CASSLQKPGQGRTEAFF,TGTGCCAGCTCACTCCAAAAGCCGGGACAGGGAAGAACTGAAGCTTTCTTT
TRBJ1-1,NA,15,TRBV2,NA,CASRLQGIKNTEAFF,TGTGCCAGCAGGCTACAGGGAATCAAGAACACTGAAGCTTTCTTT